This T cell receptor beta chain was captured by sequencing in a study of T cells in Graves' hyperthyroidism and ophthalmopathy (dated by TCRdb to the late 2010s). The study in broad terms: Peripheral blood was collected at initial diagnosis, before any treatment. A discovery cohort of fewer than 110 patients, fewer than 50 with Graves' ophthalmopathy and approximately 57 with stable Graves' hyperthyroidism, was used to find distinguishing TCR V-J signatures. An independent validation cohort of about 19 hyperthyroidism patients and roughly 16 patients who later progressed to ophthalmopathy tested prospective prediction of ophthalmopathy. The 80 to 100 discovery patients were randomly divided into training and test sets at a 7:3 ratio. In addition, the study compared T-cell repertoires in thyroid tissue and in blood from about six Graves' hyperthyroidism patients. Once sampling was done, hyperthyroidism patients were given methimazole at a starting dose of 30 mg daily, whereas ophthalmopathy patients were given high-dose intravenous methylprednisolone. According to the paper, TCR Vbeta CDR3 sequencing was carried out on 135 peripheral blood samples, which came from 40 to 45 ophthalmopathy, roughly 75 hyperthyroidism and some 17 progressor patients.

The TCR beta CDR3 regions were amplified from the RNA transcripts. The first round of RT-PCR for the TCR CDR3 was performed with the HTBI primer set and the Qiagen OneStep RT-PCR kit. A second multiplex PCR round built the libraries, followed by size selection and purification. Sequencing of the libraries was done on an Illumina HiSeq2000 using paired-end 100 bp reads. Regarding the original processing steps: SOAPnuke was used to process the raw data, with reads discarded if the reads contained adapters or uncalled bases, had a mean Phred below 15, or lacked an exact constant-primer or identifier match. High-quality paired reads were merged with COPE v1.2.5, and unique nucleotide sequences were defined as clonotypes. MiTCR v1.1 was used to align the clonotypes against IMGT TRBV, TRBD and TRBJ reference segments. Only V-J combinations with frequency above 0.0001, covering roughly 99% of repertoires, were analysed. The TCS score was defined as F50 (clonal expansion) divided by E x V (chaos), with BLOSUM62-based TCRdist calculated between CDR3 peptides within each V-J. Welch's t-statistics and random forest reduced around 510 V-J features to about 12, which were used in a naive Bayes classifier (R e1071). TCRdb cleaned the public reads at Q25 with fastp, built clones with MiXCR and kept in-frame beta chains. Every entry covers one CDR3 protein and lists the most common genes and DNA from its rows. These V and J calls originate from TCRdb's pipeline instead of the authors' own analysis. The sample records about 300,000 distinct CDR3 sequences, about 14% of which are singletons. Around 7.9% of the sample belongs to the ten largest clones.

In the germline V gene (reference sequence), CDR1 corresponds to SSHAT and CDR2 to FNYEAQ. Spanning cysteine to phenylalanine, the CDR3 consists of 15 amino acids. The CDR3 DNA has 45 bases and is translated from base 1. Remarks on this clonotype: Its antigen is unknown. An end of the junction differs from the germline gene, which may be a read error.

Hyperthyroidism patients were aged 18 to 65 years and newly diagnosed, with disease duration of less than 2 months. Any patient with an uncontrolled infection, another autoimmune disease, pregnancy or lactation was excluded. Diagnoses were established on the basis of clinical symptoms, serum thyroxine and TRAb, thyroid ultrasound, and orbital computed tomography. Blood from progressor patients was collected at the time of first diagnosis with hyperthyroidism, before any ophthalmopathy symptoms had appeared. Ficoll-Paque density gradient centrifugation was used to isolate PBMCs from around 9.1 ml of fresh peripheral blood. Progressor patients were first diagnosed with Graves' hyperthyroidism and then developed ophthalmopathy during follow-up. Total RNA was extracted with Trizol reagent, and quality was checked on an Agilent 2100 Bioanalyzer. General study outcomes and caveats: Ophthalmopathy was separated from stable hyperthyroidism by a 13 V-J signature model, with approximately 85% sensitivity and roughly 84% specificity obtained in cross-validation and 80%/75% obtained in testing. Sample size was not statistically predetermined, and investigators were not blinded to group allocation. Most expanded thyroid clonotypes (frequency above 0.001) were also detected in blood, a finding suggesting that blood repertoires may reflect thyroid immune responses. In validation, progression to ophthalmopathy was predicted by the model with about 70% sensitivity and around 76% specificity, a median of around 5.9 months before onset.

Sequencing was performed on blood. The rearrangement joined TRBV7-7 to TRBJ2-7, with 7 bases in between that match TRBD2. This clonotype was sampled from a woman in her twenties or thirties with Graves' hyperthyroidism that later progressed to Graves' ophthalmopathy. The CDR3: CASSPGGERMYEQYF. The DNA reads TGTGCTAGCAGCCCTGGGGGGGAGAGAATGTACGAGCAGTACTTC.